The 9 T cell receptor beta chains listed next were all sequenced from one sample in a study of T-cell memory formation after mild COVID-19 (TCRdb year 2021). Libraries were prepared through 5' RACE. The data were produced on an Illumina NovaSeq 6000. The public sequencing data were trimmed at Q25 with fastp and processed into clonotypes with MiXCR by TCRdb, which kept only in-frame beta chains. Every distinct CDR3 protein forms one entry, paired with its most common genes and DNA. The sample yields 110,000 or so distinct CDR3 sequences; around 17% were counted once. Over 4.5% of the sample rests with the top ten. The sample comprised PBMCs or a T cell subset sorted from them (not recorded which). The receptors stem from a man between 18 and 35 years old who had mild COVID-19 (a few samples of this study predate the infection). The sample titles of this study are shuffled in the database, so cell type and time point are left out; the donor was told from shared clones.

The chain's CDR3 is CASSADVLAIQYF. CDR3 DNA: TGTGCCAGCAGCGCGGATGTGTTAGCGATTCAGTACTTC. The V call is TRBV5-4, the J call TRBJ2-4; D is perhaps TRBD2 (5 bases). Germline V gene data show CDR1 as SGHNT and CDR2 as YYREEE (reference sequence). This CDR3 has 13 amino acids. The ends were cut back, 4 bases at V and 10 bases at J, with 15 bases in the middle.

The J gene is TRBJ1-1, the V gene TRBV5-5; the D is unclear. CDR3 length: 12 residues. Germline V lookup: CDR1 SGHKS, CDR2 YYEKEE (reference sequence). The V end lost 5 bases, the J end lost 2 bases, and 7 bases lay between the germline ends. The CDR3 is CASSKGNTEAFF. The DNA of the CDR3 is TGTGCCAGCAGTAAGGGAAACACTGAAGCTTTCTTT.

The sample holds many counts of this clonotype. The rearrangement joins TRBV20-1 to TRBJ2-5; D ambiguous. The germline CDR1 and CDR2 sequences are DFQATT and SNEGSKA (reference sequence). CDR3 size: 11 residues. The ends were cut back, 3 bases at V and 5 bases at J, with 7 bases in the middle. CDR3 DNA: TGCAGTGCTAGCCGGGCGGAGACCCAGTACTTC. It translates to CSASRAETQYF.

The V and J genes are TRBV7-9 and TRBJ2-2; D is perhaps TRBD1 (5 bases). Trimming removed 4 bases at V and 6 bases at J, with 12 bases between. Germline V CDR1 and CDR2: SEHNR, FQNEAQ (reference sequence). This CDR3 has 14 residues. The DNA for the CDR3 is TGTGCCAGCAGCTCAGACAGCATTTCCGGGGAGCTGTTTTTT. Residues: CASSSDSISGELFF.

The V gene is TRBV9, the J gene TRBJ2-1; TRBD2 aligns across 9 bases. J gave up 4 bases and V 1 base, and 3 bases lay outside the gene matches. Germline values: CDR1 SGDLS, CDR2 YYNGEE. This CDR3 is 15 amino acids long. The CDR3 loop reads CASSVTSGPYNEQFF. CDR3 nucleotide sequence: TGTGCCAGCAGCGTAACTAGCGGGCCGTACAATGAGCAGTTCTTC.

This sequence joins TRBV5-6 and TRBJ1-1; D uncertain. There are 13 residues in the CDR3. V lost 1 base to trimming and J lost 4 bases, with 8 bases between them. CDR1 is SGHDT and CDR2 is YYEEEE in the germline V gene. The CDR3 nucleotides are TGTGCCAGCAGCTTGAGTGAGGGCACTGAAGCTTTCTTT. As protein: CASSLSEGTEAFF.

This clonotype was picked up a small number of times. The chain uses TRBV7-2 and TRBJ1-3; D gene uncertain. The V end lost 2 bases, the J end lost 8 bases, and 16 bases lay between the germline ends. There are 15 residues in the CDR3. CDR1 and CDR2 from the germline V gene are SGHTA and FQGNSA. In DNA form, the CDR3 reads TGTGCCAGCAGCTTATTCCTTGGGGTGGTGGACACCATATATTTT. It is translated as CASSLFLGVVDTIYF.

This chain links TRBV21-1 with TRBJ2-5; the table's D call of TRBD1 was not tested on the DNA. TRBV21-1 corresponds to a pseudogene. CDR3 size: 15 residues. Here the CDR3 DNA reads TGTGCCAGCAGCAAAGATTTCCCACCCCGGGAGACCCAGTACTTC. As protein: CASSKDFPPRETQYF.

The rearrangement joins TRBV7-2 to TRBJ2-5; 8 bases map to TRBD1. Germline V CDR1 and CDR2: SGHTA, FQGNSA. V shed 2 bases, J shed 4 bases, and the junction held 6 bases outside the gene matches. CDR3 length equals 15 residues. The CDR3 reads CASSLKRDRLETQYF. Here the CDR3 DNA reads TGTGCCAGCAGCTTAAAACGGGACAGGCTAGAGACCCAGTACTTC.